Each of the 30 T cell receptor beta chains below was sequenced from the same sample in a study of CD8+ T cells in alopecia areata. As for treatment: oral pan-JAK inhibitor, 5-10 mg twice daily. Extraction and reverse transcription of RNA yielded cDNA as the sequencing template. Only in-frame clones appear in the TCRdb table, and some are missing; sequencing was by immunoSEQ multiplex PCR. This table holds roughly 200,000 clones, less than 45% found once. The sequencing here drew on CD4+ T cells sorted from blood, taken at approximately week 36, from a patient treated with tofacitinib. These receptors all come from a human donor with alopecia areata.

The J gene is TRBJ1-4, the V gene TRBV5-1, with 7 bases aligning to TRBD1. The CDR3 loop spans 15 amino acids. V gave up 4 bases and J gave up 4 bases; unmatched junction bases: 7. Germline loops: CDR1 SGHRS, CDR2 YFSETQ. The CDR3: CASSPRTGNNEKLFF. The CDR3, as DNA: TGCGCCAGCAGCCCGAGGACAGGAAATAATGAAAAACTGTTTTTT.

This clone was seen more than once but under ten times. The rearrangement links TRBV15 to TRBJ1-5; D call uncertain. Trimming removed 0 bases at V and 7 bases at J, with 13 bases between. Looked up from germline, CDR1 is LNHNV and CDR2 is YYDKDF (reference sequence). The CDR3 is made up of 15 amino acids. CDR3 DNA: TGTGCCACCAGCAGAGATCCCCATACCGGGCAGCCCCAGCATTTT. This translates into CATSRDPHTGQPQHF.

The V call is TRBV30, the J call TRBJ1-2; D remains unclear. The CDR3 loop spans 13 amino acids. CDR1 GTSNPN and CDR2 SVGIG come from the germline V gene (reference sequence). Trimming stripped 1 base from V and 8 bases from J, with 14 bases between. The CDR3 is CAWSADLPLGYTF. The DNA for the CDR3 is TGTGCCTGGAGTGCGGATTTACCGTTGGGCTACACCTTC.

This clone has more than one count but fewer than ten. The same CDR3 also results from other DNA sequences found in this sample. The V gene is TRBV19, the J gene TRBJ2-6; D gene uncertain. Trimming removed 2 bases at V and 0 bases at J, with 2 bases between. Germline V lookup: CDR1 LNHDA, CDR2 SQIVND (reference sequence). The length of the CDR3 is 14 residues. Here the CDR3 reads CASSIPSGANVLTF. CDR3 bases: TGTGCCAGTAGTATACCCTCTGGGGCCAACGTCCTGACTTTC.

The count of this clone is one. This rearrangement joins TRBV9 to TRBJ1-2, with D unresolved. Germline assignment: CDR1 SGDLS and CDR2 YYNGEE. The CDR3 consists of 13 residues. With 0 bases removed from V and 3 bases from J, the gap between germline ends came to 6 bases. The CDR3 loop is CASSVGRDYGYTF. In nucleotides, the CDR3 is TGTGCCAGCAGCGTAGGCCGGGACTATGGCTACACCTTC.

CDR3 residues: CAIRGEGGVYEQYF. The CDR3 region has the DNA TGTGCCATCCGAGGGGAGGGAGGTGTCTACGAGCAGTACTTC. This rearrangement joins TRBV10-3 to TRBJ2-7, with 7 bases identical to TRBD2. The V and J ends lost 8 bases and 3 bases, in that order; junction bases with no gene match: 10. The CDR3 loop spans 14 amino acids. Germline V gene lookup returns CDR1 ENHRY and CDR2 SYGVKD.

In its sample, this clone was seen a few times. CDR3 nucleotide sequence: TGTGCCTGGAGGCGAGGCCAGAACTCTGGGGCCAACGTCCTGACTTTC. Its protein product is CAWRRGQNSGANVLTF. The rearrangement links TRBV30 to TRBJ2-6; no clear D gene. The V gene's germline CDR1 is GTSNPN and CDR2 SVGIG (reference sequence). The CDR3 runs to 16 residues. V lost 3 bases and J lost 0, with 12 bases in between.

The rearrangement joins TRBV27 to TRBJ1-1; D is perhaps TRBD1 (6 bases). The V gene's germline CDR1 is MNHEY and CDR2 SMNVEV (reference sequence). The CDR3 covers 14 residues. V was trimmed by 10 bases and J by 8 bases, leaving 23 bases between them. This chain's CDR3 is CATSLLGGAAEAFF. The CDR3 DNA reads TGTGCCACCTCCCTGTTGGGGGGCGCGGCCGAAGCTTTCTTT.

This chain joins TRBV2 and TRBJ1-5, with 7 bases fitting TRBD1. This CDR3 is 15 amino acids long. J lost 0 bases, V lost 7 bases, and 6 bases had no gene match. The germline gives CDR1 SNHLY, CDR2 FYNNEI. In DNA form, the CDR3 reads TGTGCCAGCAACCCACAGGGGTATAGCAATCAGCCCCAGCATTTT. Its protein is CASNPQGYSNQPQHF. Using reference TRBV2 and TRBJ1-5 for the parts outside the CDR3, the full variable domain is EPEVTQTPSHQVTQMGQEVILRCVPISNHLYFYWYRQILGQKVEFLVSFYNNEISEKSEIFDDQFSVERPDGSNFTLKIRSTKLEDSAMYFCASNPQGYSNQPQHFGDGTRLSIL.

The chain couples TRBV28 to TRBJ1-2; D is unresolved. V gave up 5 bases and J gave up 4 bases, with 14 bases separating them. The CDR3 contains 14 residues. Germline loops: CDR1 MDHEN, CDR2 SYDVKM. CDR3 in amino acids: CASSGQTSSYGYTF. The CDR3 DNA sequence: TGTGCCAGCAGTGGGCAGACTTCTAGCTATGGCTACACCTTC.

This clone has more than one count but fewer than ten. The chain recombines TRBV7-6 with TRBJ1-2; 7 bases fit TRBD1. J was trimmed by 4 bases and V by 5 bases; bases with no gene match: 10. Germline V gene lookup returns CDR1 SGHVS and CDR2 FNYEAQ. The CDR3 covers 15 residues. In DNA, the CDR3 is TGTGCCAGCAGCCCAGGGGGAGGGTCGGCCTATGGCTACACCTTC. This sequence encodes CASSPGGGSAYGYTF.

CDR3 in amino acids: CATSRFGTSGRGSAKNIQYF. In nucleotides, the CDR3 is TGTGCCACCAGCAGATTCGGGACTAGCGGGAGGGGGTCAGCCAAAAACATTCAGTACTTC. The genes are TRBV15 and TRBJ2-4; 16 bases are a match to TRBD2. Germline V gene data show CDR1 as LNHNV and CDR2 as YYDKDF (reference sequence). This CDR3 contains 20 residues. V gave up 2 bases and J gave up 0 bases; unmatched junction bases: 7.

V gene TRBV10-3 combines with J gene TRBJ2-1, with 9 bases lining up with TRBD1. After removal of 7 bases from V and 9 bases from J, the junction contained 10 bases not matched to a gene. The germline CDR1 and CDR2 sequences are ENHRY and SYGVKD. The CDR3 has 14 residues. CDR3 residues: CAINYRGQVGEQFF. CDR3 coding DNA: TGTGCCATCAATTACAGGGGGCAGGTGGGTGAGCAGTTCTTC.

The table lists this clone with a few counts. The rearrangement links TRBV2 to TRBJ1-1; 10 bases are a match to TRBD1. V shed 8 bases and J 7 bases; nucleotides not matched to a gene: 10. CDR3 size: 14 residues. The V gene's germline CDR1 is SNHLY and CDR2 FYNNEI. CDR3 protein: CASRPGQGTGEAFF. CDR3 sequence (DNA): TGTGCCAGCCGCCCGGGACAGGGGACGGGTGAAGCTTTCTTT.

The chain couples TRBV11-2 to TRBJ2-1; 14 bases match TRBD2. Germline CDR1 reads SGHAT; CDR2 reads FQNNGV. The CDR3 spans 16 residues. The ends lost 5 bases at V and 8 bases at J; junction bases unmatched: 8. CDR3 residues: CASSVNAGLAGDEQFF. For the CDR3, the DNA is TGTGCCAGCAGCGTTAACGCGGGACTAGCGGGAGATGAGCAGTTCTTC.

A few counts support this clone. The CDR3 DNA reads as TGTGCCAGTATGGCGGATACCACTGTTCAGCCCCAGCATTTT. Its protein product is CASMADTTVQPQHF. The chain couples TRBV19 to TRBJ1-5; D uncertain. This CDR3 spans 14 amino acids. Germline loops: CDR1 LNHDA, CDR2 SQIVND (reference sequence). V was trimmed by 7 bases and J by 6 bases, leaving 16 bases between them.

This clone was seen a few times. The chain links TRBV7-3 to TRBJ2-1; no firm D call. The germline V gene has CDR1 SGHTA and CDR2 FQGTGA. The CDR3 loop spans 14 amino acids. V lost 5 bases to trimming and J lost 10 bases, with 18 bases between them. CDR3 coding DNA: TGTGCCAGCAGCCCCATGGCCCCGAATGGCGAGCAGTTCTTC. It encodes CASSPMAPNGEQFF.

The chain recombines TRBV7-8 with TRBJ2-7; D possibly corresponds to TRBD1 (6 bases). Germline V gene sequence: CDR1 SGHVS, CDR2 FQNEAQ. CDR3 size: 14 residues. V was pared by 5 bases and J by 5 bases, with 16 bases between. Written as DNA, the CDR3 is TGTGCCAGCAGCCTGGTACAGGGCTGGGACGAGCAGTACTTC. Translation: CASSLVQGWDEQYF.

The rearrangement uses TRBV7-2 and TRBJ2-1; the match to TRBD1 covers 8 bases. Germline loops: CDR1 SGHTA, CDR2 FQGNSA. The J segment lost 3 bases and the V segment lost 1 base, leaving 2 bases of the junction unmatched. CDR3 length: 15 residues. The CDR3 nucleotides are TGTGCCAGCAGCTTAGGGACAGGGCTCTACAATGAGCAGTTCTTC. The encoded protein is CASSLGTGLYNEQFF.

A few counts support this clone. The rearrangement joins TRBV5-1 to TRBJ1-5, with D unclear. The germline V and J ends were trimmed by 0 bases and 5 bases, with 6 bases remaining between them. The germline V gene encodes CDR1 SGHRS and CDR2 YFSETQ. The length of the CDR3 is 13 residues. The DNA for the CDR3 is TGCGCCAGCAGCTTGGCCGCTGATCAGCCCCAGCATTTT. It translates to CASSLAADQPQHF.

The chain combines TRBV4-1 with TRBJ2-1, with unresolved D. V lost 1 base and J 1 base, leaving 8 bases between the germline ends. Germline V lookup: CDR1 MGHRA, CDR2 YSYEKL. The length of the CDR3 is 15 residues. CDR3 in amino acids: CASSQVTGSYNEQFF. The CDR3 nucleotides are TGCGCCAGCAGCCAAGTTACCGGTTCCTACAATGAGCAGTTCTTC.

The chain uses TRBV5-1 and TRBJ2-5, with 10 bases identical to TRBD1. The CDR3 is 17 residues long. Losses at the gene ends were 3 bases for V and 5 bases for J; bases not matched to a gene: 13. Germline values: CDR1 SGHRS, CDR2 YFSETQ. CDR3 residues: CASSSWTGGIPIETQYF. DNA for the CDR3: TGCGCCAGCAGCTCCTGGACAGGGGGAATCCCTATCGAGACCCAGTACTTC.

The chain joins TRBV7-2 to TRBJ2-3; D may be TRBD1 (6 bases). Trimming stripped 5 bases from V and 3 bases from J, with 15 bases between. CDR1 and CDR2 (germline): SGHTA, FQGNSA. This CDR3 has 15 amino acids. The CDR3 coding sequence is TGTGCCAGCAGCCGACGACAGGATCGGACAGATACGCAGTATTTT. This gives the protein CASSRRQDRTDTQYF.

This clone was seen a few times. The chain joins TRBV5-1 to TRBJ2-7; TRBD1 aligns across 7 bases. With V trimmed by 0 bases and J by 1 base, 4 bases remained unmatched. Germline loops: CDR1 SGHRS, CDR2 YFSETQ. This CDR3 has 15 residues. The CDR3 loop reads CASSLGTGKSYEQYF. The CDR3 DNA reads TGCGCCAGCAGCTTGGGGACAGGCAAATCCTACGAGCAGTACTTC. The full variable domain, rest sourced from reference TRBV5-1 and TRBJ2-7, is KAGVTQTPRYLIKTRGQQVTLSCSPISGHRSVSWYQQTPGQGLQFLFEYFSETQRNKGNFPGRFSGRQFSNSRSEMNVSTLELGDSALYLCASSLGTGKSYEQYFGPGTRLTVT.

V and J are TRBV28 and TRBJ2-1; 14 nucleotides match TRBD2. J lost 6 bases, V lost 6 bases, and 7 bases had no gene match. Germline V gene lookup returns CDR1 MDHEN and CDR2 SYDVKM. The CDR3 loop spans 16 amino acids. CDR3: CASRPGLAGGVNEQFF. In DNA form, the CDR3 reads TGTGCCAGCAGACCAGGACTAGCGGGAGGCGTCAATGAGCAGTTCTTC.

The V call is TRBV30, the J call TRBJ2-3; weak D call: TRBD1 (6 bases). V dropped 1 base and J dropped 0 bases, with 14 bases sitting between them. Germline V gives CDR1 GTSNPN, CDR2 SVGIG (reference sequence). This CDR3 has 16 residues. The CDR3 bases are TGTGCCTGGAGTGCTCAGACAGGAGCTAGCACAGATACGCAGTATTTT. Encoded protein: CAWSAQTGASTDTQYF.

This rearrangement joins TRBV4-3 to TRBJ2-1; 8 nucleotides match TRBD2. This CDR3 spans 15 amino acids. Germline V CDR1 and CDR2: LGHNA, YSLEER. Losses at the gene ends were 1 base for V and 6 bases for J; bases not matched to a gene: 5. For the CDR3, the DNA is TGCGCCAGCAGCCAAGGGGGGACTAGTGGCAATGAGCAGTTCTTC. Translated, it gives CASSQGGTSGNEQFF.

The chain couples TRBV6-5 to TRBJ2-3; tentatively, D is TRBD1 (5 bases). The length of the CDR3 is 14 residues. The V gene's germline CDR1 is MNHEY and CDR2 SVGAGI. Trimming took off 2 bases at V and 7 bases at J, with 13 bases between the two ends. The CDR3 protein is CASSYVRRANTQYF. For the CDR3, the DNA is TGTGCCAGCAGTTACGTTCGCAGGGCAAATACGCAGTATTTT.

The rearrangement links TRBV18 to TRBJ2-5; 9 bases line up with TRBD2. CDR1 and CDR2 from the germline V gene are KGHSH and LQKENI. The CDR3 runs 15 residues. Unmatched junction bases numbered 3, after V lost 1 base and J lost 3 bases. Written as DNA, the CDR3 is TGTGCCAGCTCACCACTAGCGGGAGTGGAAGAGACCCAGTACTTC. Residues: CASSPLAGVEETQYF.

This clone has a handful of counts. The CDR3 nucleotides read TGTGCCAGCAGCCCGCACGGTGGGGGATCCGGGGAGCTGTTTTTT. Protein sequence: CASSPHGGGSGELFF. The gene calls are TRBV7-9 and TRBJ2-2, with D perhaps TRBD1 or TRBD2 (5 bases each). Trimming took off 5 bases at V and 6 bases at J, with 16 bases between the two ends. The CDR3 has 15 residues. Germline V gene lookup returns CDR1 SEHNR and CDR2 FQNEAQ (reference sequence).